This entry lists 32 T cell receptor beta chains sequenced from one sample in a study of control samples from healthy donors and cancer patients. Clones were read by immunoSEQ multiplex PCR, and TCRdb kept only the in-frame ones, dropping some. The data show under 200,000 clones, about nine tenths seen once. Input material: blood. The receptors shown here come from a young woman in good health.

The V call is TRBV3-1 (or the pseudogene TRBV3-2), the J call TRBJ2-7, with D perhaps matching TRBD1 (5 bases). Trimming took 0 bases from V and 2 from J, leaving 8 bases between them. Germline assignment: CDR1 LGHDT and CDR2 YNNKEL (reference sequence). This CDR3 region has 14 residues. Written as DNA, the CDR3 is TGTGCCAGCAGCCAAGATGGGGCCCCCTACGAGCAGTACTTC. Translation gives CASSQDGAPYEQYF.

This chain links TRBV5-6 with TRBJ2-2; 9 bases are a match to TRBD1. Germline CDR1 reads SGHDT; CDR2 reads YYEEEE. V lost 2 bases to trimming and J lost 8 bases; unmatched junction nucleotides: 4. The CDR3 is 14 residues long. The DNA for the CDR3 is TGTGCCAGCAGCTTCCCGGGACAGGGTGGGGAGCTGTTTTTT. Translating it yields CASSFPGQGGELFF.

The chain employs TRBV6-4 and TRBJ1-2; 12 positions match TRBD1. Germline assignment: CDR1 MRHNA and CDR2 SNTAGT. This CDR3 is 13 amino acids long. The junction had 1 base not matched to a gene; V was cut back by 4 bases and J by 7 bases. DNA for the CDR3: TGTGCCAGCAGTGCGGGACAGGGGGCTGGCTACACCTTC. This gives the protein CASSAGQGAGYTF.

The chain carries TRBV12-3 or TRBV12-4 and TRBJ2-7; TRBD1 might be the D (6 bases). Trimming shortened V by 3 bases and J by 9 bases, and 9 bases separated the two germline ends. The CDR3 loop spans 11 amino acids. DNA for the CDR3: TGTGCCAGCAGTTTTGGGGGCGGGCAGTACTTC. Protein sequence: CASSFGGGQYF.

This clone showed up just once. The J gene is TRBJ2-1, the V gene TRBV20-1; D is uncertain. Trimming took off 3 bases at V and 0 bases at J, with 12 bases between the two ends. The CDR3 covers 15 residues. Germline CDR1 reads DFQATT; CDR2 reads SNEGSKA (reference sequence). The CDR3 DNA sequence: TGCAGTGCTAGTCTCCTAGGCAGCTCCTACAATGAGCAGTTCTTC. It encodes CSASLLGSSYNEQFF.

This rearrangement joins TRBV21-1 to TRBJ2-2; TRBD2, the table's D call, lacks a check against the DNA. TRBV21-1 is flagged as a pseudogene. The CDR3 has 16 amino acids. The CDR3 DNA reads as TGTGCCAGCAGCAAACCCCGGCGGGGGTACACCGGGGAGCTGTTTTTT. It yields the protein CASSKPRRGYTGELFF.

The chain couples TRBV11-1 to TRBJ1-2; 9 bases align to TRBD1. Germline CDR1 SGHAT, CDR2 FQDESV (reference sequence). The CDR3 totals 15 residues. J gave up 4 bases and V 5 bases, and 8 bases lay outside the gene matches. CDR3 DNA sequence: TGTGCCAGCAGCCCGCCGGGACAGGGTACCTATGGCTACACCTTC. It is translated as CASSPPGQGTYGYTF.

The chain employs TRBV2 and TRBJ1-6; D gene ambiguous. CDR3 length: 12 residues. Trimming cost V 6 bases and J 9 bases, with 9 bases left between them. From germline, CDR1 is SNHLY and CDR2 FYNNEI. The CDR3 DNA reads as TGTGCCAGCAGACTGCAGGCTTCACCCCTCCACTTT. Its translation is CASRLQASPLHF.

Here the CDR3 DNA reads TGTGCCAGCAGCTTAGGGCAGGTCTACGAGCAGTACTTC. Translation: CASSLGQVYEQYF. This chain uses TRBV11-3 with TRBJ2-7; D unclear. Per the germline V gene, CDR1 is SGHNT and CDR2 is YENEEA. The CDR3 runs 13 residues. Trimming shortened V by 1 base and J by 3 bases, and 7 bases separated the two germline ends.

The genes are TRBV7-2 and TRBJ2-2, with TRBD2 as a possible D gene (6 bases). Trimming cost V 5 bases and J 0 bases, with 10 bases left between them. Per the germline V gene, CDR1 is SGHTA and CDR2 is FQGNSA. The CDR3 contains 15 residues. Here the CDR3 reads CASSPGLPNTGELFF. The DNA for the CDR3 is TGTGCCAGCAGCCCCGGACTACCGAACACCGGGGAGCTGTTTTTT.

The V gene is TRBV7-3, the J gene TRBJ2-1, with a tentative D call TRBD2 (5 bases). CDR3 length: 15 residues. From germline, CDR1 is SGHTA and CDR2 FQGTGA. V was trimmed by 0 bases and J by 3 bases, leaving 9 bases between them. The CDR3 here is CASSLTGVGYNEQFF. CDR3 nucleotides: TGTGCCAGCAGCTTAACGGGAGTCGGCTACAATGAGCAGTTCTTC.

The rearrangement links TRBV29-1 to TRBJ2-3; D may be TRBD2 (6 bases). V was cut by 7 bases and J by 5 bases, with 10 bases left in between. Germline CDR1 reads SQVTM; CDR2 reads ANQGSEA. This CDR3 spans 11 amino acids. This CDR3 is CSASELDTQYF. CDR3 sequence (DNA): TGCAGCGCTAGCGAGTTAGATACGCAGTATTTT.

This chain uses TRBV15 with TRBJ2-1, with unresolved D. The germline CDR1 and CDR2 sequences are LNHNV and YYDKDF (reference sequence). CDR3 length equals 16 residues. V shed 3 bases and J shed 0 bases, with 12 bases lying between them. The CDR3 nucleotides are TGTGCCACCAGCAGTAGTGGGGTCCACTCCTACAATGAGCAGTTCTTC. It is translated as CATSSSGVHSYNEQFF.

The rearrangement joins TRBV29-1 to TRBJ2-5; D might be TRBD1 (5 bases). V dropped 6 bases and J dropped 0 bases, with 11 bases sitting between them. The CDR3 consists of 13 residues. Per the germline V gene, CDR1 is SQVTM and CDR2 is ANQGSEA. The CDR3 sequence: CSVLDRNQETQYF. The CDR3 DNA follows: TGCAGCGTCCTCGACAGAAACCAAGAGACCCAGTACTTC. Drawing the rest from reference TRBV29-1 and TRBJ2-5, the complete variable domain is SAVISQKPSRDICQRGTSLTIQCQVDSQVTMMFWYRQQPGQSLTLIATANQGSEATYESGFVIDKFPISRPNLTFSTLTVSNMSPEDSSIYLCSVLDRNQETQYFGPGTRLLVL.

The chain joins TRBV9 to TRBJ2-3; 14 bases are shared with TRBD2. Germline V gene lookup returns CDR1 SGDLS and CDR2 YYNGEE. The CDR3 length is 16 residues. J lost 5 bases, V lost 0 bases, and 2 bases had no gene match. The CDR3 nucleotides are TGTGCCAGCAGCGTAGGAGGACTAGCGGGAGGAGATACGCAGTATTTT. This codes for CASSVGGLAGGDTQYF.

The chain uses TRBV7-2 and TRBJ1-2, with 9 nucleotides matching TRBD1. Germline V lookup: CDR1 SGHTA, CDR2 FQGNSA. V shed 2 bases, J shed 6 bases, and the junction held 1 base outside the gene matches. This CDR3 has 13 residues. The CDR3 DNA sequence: TGTGCCAGCAGCTTAAGACAGGGGGATGGCTACACCTTC. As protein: CASSLRQGDGYTF.

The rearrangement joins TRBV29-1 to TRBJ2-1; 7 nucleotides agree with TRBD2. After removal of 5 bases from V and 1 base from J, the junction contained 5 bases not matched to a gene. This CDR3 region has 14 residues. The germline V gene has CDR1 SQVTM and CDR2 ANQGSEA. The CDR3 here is CSVILAASYNEQFF. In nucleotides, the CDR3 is TGCAGCGTTATTCTAGCGGCTTCCTACAATGAGCAGTTCTTC.

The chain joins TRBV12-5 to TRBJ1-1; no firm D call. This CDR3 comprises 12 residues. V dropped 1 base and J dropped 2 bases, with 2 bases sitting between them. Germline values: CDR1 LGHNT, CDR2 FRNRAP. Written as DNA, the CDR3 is TGTGCTAGTGGTTTGGACAACACTGAAGCTTTCTTT. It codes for CASGLDNTEAFF.

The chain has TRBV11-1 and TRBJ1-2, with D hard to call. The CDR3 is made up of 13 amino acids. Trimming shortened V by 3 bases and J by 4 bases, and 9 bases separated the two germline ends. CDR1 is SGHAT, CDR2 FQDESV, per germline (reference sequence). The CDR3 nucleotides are TGTGCCAGCAGCTTGGCGGCCTCCTATGGCTACACCTTC. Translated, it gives CASSLAASYGYTF.

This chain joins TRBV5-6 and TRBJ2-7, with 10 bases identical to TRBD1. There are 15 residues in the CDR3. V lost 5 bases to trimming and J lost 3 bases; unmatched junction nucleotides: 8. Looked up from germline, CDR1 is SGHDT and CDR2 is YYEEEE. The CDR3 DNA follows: TGTGCCAGCAGAGCGAAGGGACAGGGGAACTACGAGCAGTACTTC. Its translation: CASRAKGQGNYEQYF.

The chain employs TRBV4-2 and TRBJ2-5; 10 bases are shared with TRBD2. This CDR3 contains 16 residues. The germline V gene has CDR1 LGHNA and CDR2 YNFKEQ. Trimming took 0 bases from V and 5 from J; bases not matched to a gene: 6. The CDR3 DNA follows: TGTGCCAGCAGCCAAGATAAGCGGGGGGGCCGGGAGACCCAGTACTTC. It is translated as CASSQDKRGGRETQYF.

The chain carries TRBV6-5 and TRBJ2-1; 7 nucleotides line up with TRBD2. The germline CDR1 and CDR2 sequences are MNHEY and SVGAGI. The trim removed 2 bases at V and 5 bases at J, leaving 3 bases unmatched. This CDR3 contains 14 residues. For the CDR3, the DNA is TGTGCCAGCAGTTACGTTGGGACTAACAATGAGCAGTTCTTC. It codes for CASSYVGTNNEQFF.

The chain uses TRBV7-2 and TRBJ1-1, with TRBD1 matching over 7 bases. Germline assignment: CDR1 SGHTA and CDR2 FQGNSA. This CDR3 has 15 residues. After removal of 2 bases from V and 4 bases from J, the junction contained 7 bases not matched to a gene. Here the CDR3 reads CASSLSKSGGTEAFF. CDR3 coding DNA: TGTGCCAGCAGCTTATCGAAGTCAGGGGGCACTGAAGCTTTCTTT.

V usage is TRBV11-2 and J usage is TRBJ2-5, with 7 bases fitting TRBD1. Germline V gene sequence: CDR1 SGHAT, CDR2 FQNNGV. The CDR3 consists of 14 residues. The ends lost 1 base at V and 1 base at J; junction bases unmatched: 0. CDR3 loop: CASSLGQGQETQYF. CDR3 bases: TGTGCCAGCAGCTTAGGACAGGGCCAAGAGACCCAGTACTTC. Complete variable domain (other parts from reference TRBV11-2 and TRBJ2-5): EAGVAQSPRYKIIEKRQSVAFWCNPISGHATLYWYQQILGQGPKLLIQFQNNGVVDDSQLPKDRFSAERLKGVDSTLKIQPAKLEDSAVYLCASSLGQGQETQYFGPGTRLLVL.

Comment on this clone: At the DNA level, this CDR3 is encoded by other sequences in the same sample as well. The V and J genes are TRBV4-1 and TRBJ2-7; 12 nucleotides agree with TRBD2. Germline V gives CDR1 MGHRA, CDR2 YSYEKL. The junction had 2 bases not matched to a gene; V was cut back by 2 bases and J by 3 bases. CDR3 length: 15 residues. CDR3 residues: CASSQRGLAGYEQYF. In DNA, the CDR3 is TGCGCCAGCAGCCAAAGGGGACTAGCGGGCTACGAGCAGTACTTC.

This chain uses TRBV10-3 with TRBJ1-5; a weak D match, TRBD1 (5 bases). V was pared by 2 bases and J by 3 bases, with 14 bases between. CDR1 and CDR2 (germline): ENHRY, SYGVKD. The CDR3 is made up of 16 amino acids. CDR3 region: CAISEQGEGDNQPQHF. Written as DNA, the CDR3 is TGTGCCATCAGTGAGCAAGGGGAGGGAGACAATCAGCCCCAGCATTTT.

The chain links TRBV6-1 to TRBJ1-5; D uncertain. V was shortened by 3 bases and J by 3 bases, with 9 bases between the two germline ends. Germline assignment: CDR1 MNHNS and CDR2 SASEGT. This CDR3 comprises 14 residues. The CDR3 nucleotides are TGTGCCAGCAGTGAGAACAGTATCAATCAGCCCCAGCATTTT. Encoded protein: CASSENSINQPQHF.

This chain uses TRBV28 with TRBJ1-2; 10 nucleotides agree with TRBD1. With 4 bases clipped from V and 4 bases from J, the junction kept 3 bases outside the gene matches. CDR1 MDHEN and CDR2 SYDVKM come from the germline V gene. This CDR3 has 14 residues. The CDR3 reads CASSSGQGGYGYTF. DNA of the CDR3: TGTGCCAGCAGTTCCGGACAGGGGGGCTATGGCTACACCTTC.

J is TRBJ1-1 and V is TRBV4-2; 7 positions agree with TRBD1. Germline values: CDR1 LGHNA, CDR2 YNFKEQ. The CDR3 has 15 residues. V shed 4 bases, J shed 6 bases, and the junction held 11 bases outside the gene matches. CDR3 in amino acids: CASSRGTDRVAEAFF. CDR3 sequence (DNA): TGTGCCAGCAGCCGGGGGACCGACAGGGTGGCTGAAGCTTTCTTT.

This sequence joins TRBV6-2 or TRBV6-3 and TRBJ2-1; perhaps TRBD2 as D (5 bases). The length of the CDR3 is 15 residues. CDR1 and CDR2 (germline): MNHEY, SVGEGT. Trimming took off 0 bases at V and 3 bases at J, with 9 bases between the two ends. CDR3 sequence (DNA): TGTGCCAGCAGTTACTCGGAGGAGATCTACAATGAGCAGTTCTTC. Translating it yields CASSYSEEIYNEQFF.

This chain's CDR3 is CASSLLTGGYEQYF. DNA of the CDR3: TGTGCCAGCAGCCTATTGACAGGGGGCTACGAGCAGTACTTC. V is TRBV11-2 and J is TRBJ2-7; 9 bases line up with TRBD1. With 5 bases clipped from V and 3 bases from J, the junction kept 5 bases outside the gene matches. The germline CDR1 and CDR2 sequences are SGHAT and FQNNGV. The CDR3 length is 14 residues.

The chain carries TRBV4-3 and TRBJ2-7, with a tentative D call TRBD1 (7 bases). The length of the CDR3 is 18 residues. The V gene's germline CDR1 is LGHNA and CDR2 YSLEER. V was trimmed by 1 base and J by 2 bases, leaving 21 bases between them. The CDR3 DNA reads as TGCGCCAGCAGCCAAGGCCAGGGGGAAATAGCGGTACCCTACGAGCAGTACTTC. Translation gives CASSQGQGEIAVPYEQYF.